These 22 T cell receptor beta chains originate from one sample sequenced in a study of post-analysis software for immune sequencing data. Findings and caveats of the study: The study found TRBV5-6, TRBV5-1 and TRBV20-1 among about five TRBV segments more frequent in patients than controls.

The TCR beta cDNA libraries contained unique molecular identifiers. TCRdb used MiXCR to reprocess the PCR reads, holding one entry per CDR3 protein. The table has roughly 200,000 distinct CDR3 sequences, over 25% seen once. These receptors' targets are unknown. The material sequenced was blood. Source of these receptors: a girl aged 2-17 years with multiple sclerosis.

The table lists this clonotype with a few counts. This clone may be a read error of a much larger clone one base away. The chain joins TRBV6-6 to TRBJ2-7; D unclear. The CDR3 is made up of 12 amino acids. Germline assignment: CDR1 MNHNY and CDR2 SVGAGI (reference sequence). Trimming removed 5 bases from V and 8 bases from J, with 13 bases in between. The CDR3 nucleotides are TGTGCCAGCAGTCCCCACCTTTACAAGCAGTACTTC. Amino acid sequence: CASSPHLYKQYF.

On this clonotype itself: Its ends do not fully match the called genes, so a read error is possible. The J gene is TRBJ2-3, the V gene TRBV2; a weak D match, TRBD2 (5 bases). Germline-derived CDR1 and CDR2 are SNHLY and FYNNEI. This CDR3 is built from 16 residues. CDR3 sequence (DNA): TGTGTCAGCAGTGAGGGAGTCGCCCCTGGGGCAGATACGCAGTATTTT. It translates to CVSSEGVAPGADTQYF.

The chain links TRBV5-1 to TRBJ2-1, with D perhaps TRBD1 (6 bases). Germline V gene data show CDR1 as SGHRS and CDR2 as YFSETQ. The CDR3 is made up of 15 amino acids. V lost 2 bases, J lost 8 bases, and 17 bases lay in between. DNA for the CDR3: TGCGCCAGCAGCTTTAAGTTGGTAGGGGGACATGAGCAGTTCTTC. Translated: CASSFKLVGGHEQFF.

This clonotype has ten or more counts. This chain connects TRBV12-3 or TRBV12-4 to TRBJ2-7, with 9 bases that match TRBD1. V shed 5 bases and J 0 bases; nucleotides not matched to a gene: 5. This CDR3 comprises 15 residues. Here the CDR3 reads CASSQGQGSSYEQYF. CDR3 bases: TGTGCCAGCAGTCAGGGACAGGGAAGCTCCTACGAGCAGTACTTC.

Concerning this clonotype itself: A junction end diverges from the germline sequence, so it may reflect a read error. The chain uses TRBV5-1 and TRBJ1-2, with no clear D. The CDR3 extends over 14 amino acids. Germline-derived CDR1 and CDR2 are SGHRS and YFSETQ. DNA for the CDR3: TGCGCCAGCAGCTCCGGCCAGGTTCTGGATGGCCACACCTTC. Encoded protein: CASSSGQVLDGHTF.

This clonotype was detected ten times or more. The chain has TRBV28 and TRBJ2-7; 9 positions match TRBD2. CDR1 and CDR2 from the germline V gene are MDHEN and SYDVKM. Trimming cost V 4 bases and J 4 bases; bases outside gene matches: 8. The CDR3 extends over 15 amino acids. CDR3 bases: TGTGCCAGCAGTTCAGCCGGGACTAGCAGTTACGAGCAGTACTTC. Translation gives CASSSAGTSSYEQYF. The full variable domain, in which reference TRBV28 and TRBJ2-7 provide the parts outside the CDR3, is DVKVTQSSRYLVKRTGEKVFLECVQDMDHENMFWYRQDPGLGLRLIYFSYDVKMKEKGDIPEGYSVSREKKERFSLILESASTNQTSMYLCASSSAGTSSYEQYFGPGTRLTVT.

This clonotype was observed many times. This chain connects TRBV20-1 to TRBJ2-5, with 7 bases aligning to TRBD1. Germline loops: CDR1 DFQATT, CDR2 SNEGSKA (reference sequence). The CDR3 has 13 amino acids. Germline trimming cut 6 bases from V and 2 bases from J; bases unmatched to any gene: 6. CDR3 region: CSASRGQQETQYF. Here the CDR3 DNA reads TGCAGTGCCTCAAGGGGGCAGCAAGAGACCCAGTACTTC.

The chain combines TRBV7-9 with TRBJ2-7; TRBD2 matches at 7 bases. Germline CDR1 is SEHNR and CDR2 is FQNEAQ (reference sequence). The CDR3 covers 14 residues. The V segment lost 6 bases and the J segment 7 bases; nucleotides outside the gene matches: 12. CDR3 coding DNA: TGTGCCAGCAGTCCCCTAGCGGACCCTAGGGAGCAGTACTTC. Its translation: CASSPLADPREQYF.

On this clonotype: One end of the junction is discordant with germline, which a read error may explain. This chain links TRBV28 with TRBJ1-5, with TRBD1 as a possible D gene (6 bases). Per the germline V gene, CDR1 is MDHEN and CDR2 is SYDVKM. There are 13 residues in the CDR3. The CDR3 protein is CASRQGSTQPQHF. The CDR3 DNA reads as TGTGCCAGCAGGCAGGGGAGCACTCAGCCCCAGCATTTT.

Comments on this clonotype: A much larger clone lies one base from this, so it may be a read error. The chain employs TRBV6-6 and TRBJ2-5; possibly TRBD2 for D (5 bases). The end of the DNA aligns better with TRBJ2-7, so the J call may be wrong. CDR3 length: 14 amino acids. CDR1 and CDR2 from the germline V gene are MNHNY and SVGAGI (reference sequence). CDR3 DNA: TGTGCCATCAGAGAACCGGCCACGACTAACGAGCAGTACTTC. This sequence encodes CAIREPATTNEQYF.

V and J are TRBV11-2 and TRBJ2-2; tentative D call: TRBD2 (6 bases). The length of the CDR3 is 15 residues. Per germline, CDR1 SGHAT and CDR2 FQNNGV. V shed 5 bases and J shed 7 bases, with 17 bases lying between them. The CDR3 is CASSPGGGPIGELFF. CDR3 in DNA: TGTGCCAGCAGCCCCGGCGGAGGGCCTATCGGGGAGCTGTTTTTT.

This clonotype showed up just a few times. The gene calls are TRBV5-1 and TRBJ2-1; 11 bases are a match to TRBD2. The V gene's germline CDR1 is SGHRS and CDR2 YFSETQ. The CDR3 length is 15 residues. The junction had 6 bases not matched to a gene; V was cut back by 5 bases and J by 5 bases. The CDR3 sequence is CASSLLAGVNNEQFF. The CDR3 nucleotides are TGCGCCAGCAGTTTACTAGCGGGAGTGAACAATGAGCAGTTCTTC. Drawing the rest from reference TRBV5-1 and TRBJ2-1, the complete variable domain is KAGVTQTPRYLIKTRGQQVTLSCSPISGHRSVSWYQQTPGQGLQFLFEYFSETQRNKGNFPGRFSGRQFSNSRSEMNVSTLELGDSALYLCASSLLAGVNNEQFFGPGTRLTVL.

Concerning this clonotype itself: Germline is not matched at one junction end, which may reflect a read error. V usage is TRBV20-1 and J usage is TRBJ1-5; D possibly corresponds to TRBD1 (5 bases). CDR3 length: 16 amino acids. Germline CDR1 DFQATT, CDR2 SNEGSKA (reference sequence). CDR3 sequence: CSAAHTGTASNQPRHF. DNA of the CDR3: TGCAGTGCCGCCCACACCGGGACGGCTAGCAATCAGCCCCGGCATTTT.

On this clonotype: This clone may be a read error of a much larger clone one base away. V is TRBV7-2 and J is TRBJ1-2; D unclear. The V gene's germline CDR1 is SGHTA and CDR2 FQGNSA. The CDR3 has 14 residues. Trimming stripped 4 bases from V and 7 bases from J, with 16 bases between. CDR3 loop: CASSSLVGGLGYTF. The CDR3 DNA follows: TGTGCCAGCAGCTCGTTGGTGGGAGGGCTTGGCTACACCTTC. Full variable domain (remainder filled in from reference TRBV7-2 and TRBJ1-2): GAGVSQSPSNKVTEKGKDVELRCDPISGHTALYWYRQSLGQGLEFLIYFQGNSAPDKSGLPSDRFSAERTGGSVSTLTIQRTQQEDSAVYLCASSSLVGGLGYTFGSGTRLTVV.

The genes are TRBV14 and TRBJ2-2; TRBD1 might be the D (6 bases). The CDR3 is made up of 17 amino acids. The germline gives CDR1 SGHDN, CDR2 FVKESK. The V and J ends lost 0 bases and 4 bases respectively, with 15 bases between them. CDR3 bases: TGTGCCAGCAGCCAAGAAAATTTGGCAGGGGTCACCGGGGAGCTGTTTTTT. It specifies CASSQENLAGVTGELFF. The whole variable domain, filled in from reference TRBV14 and TRBJ2-2, reads EAGVTQFPSHSVIEKGQTVTLRCDPISGHDNLYWYRRVMGKEIKFLLHFVKESKQDESGMPNNRFLAERTGGTYSTLKVQPAELEDSGVYFCASSQENLAGVTGELFFGEGSRLTVL.

This clonotype appeared a single time. A much larger clone differs by one base, so this may be a read error. The V and J genes are TRBV12-3 or TRBV12-4 and TRBJ2-3; possibly TRBD2 for D (6 bases). This CDR3 is built from 14 residues. V lost 11 bases to trimming and J lost 0 bases, with 15 bases between them. The CDR3 coding sequence is TGTGCCGGCATCAAACGGGGGAGCACAGATACGCAGTATTTT. This codes for CAGIKRGSTDTQYF.

This clonotype was counted only a few times. The J gene is TRBJ2-7, the V gene TRBV20-1; TRBD2 matches at 9 bases. Germline CDR1 is DFQATT and CDR2 is SNEGSKA (reference sequence). J lost 2 bases, V lost 0 bases, and 8 bases had no gene match. CDR3 length: 16 residues. CDR3 region: CSARDQGGRAPYEQYF. In nucleotides, the CDR3 is TGCAGTGCTAGAGATCAGGGCGGGAGGGCCCCCTACGAGCAGTACTTC.

The genes are TRBV7-2 and TRBJ2-1, with TRBD2 matching over 16 bases. The J segment lost 12 bases and the V segment lost 5 bases, leaving 10 bases of the junction unmatched. Germline assignment: CDR1 SGHTA and CDR2 FQGNSA. The CDR3 consists of 16 residues. The DNA for the CDR3 is TGTGCCAGCAGCCGAGGGACTAGCGGGGGGGGTGGTGGGCAGTTCTTC. Protein: CASSRGTSGGGGGQFF.

Note on this clonotype: Compared with germline, one end of the junction differs, possibly owing to a read error. The chain combines TRBV29-1 with TRBJ1-6, with D uncertain. This CDR3 is built from 13 residues. Per the germline V gene, CDR1 is SQVTM and CDR2 is ANQGSEA. The CDR3 DNA reads as TGCAGCGTTCGGAGCTCCTGTAATTCACCCCTCCACTTT. Its translation: CSVRSSCNSPLHF.

In this sample, this clonotype turned up a few times. V is TRBV12-3 or TRBV12-4 and J is TRBJ2-3, with D tentatively TRBD2 (5 bases). The CDR3 spans 15 residues. Trimming pared 6 bases from V and 5 bases from J, leaving 18 bases between. The CDR3 DNA reads TGTGCCAGCAGCCCCTGGGTGGGAGCGGAAGATACGCAGTATTTT. Translating it yields CASSPWVGAEDTQYF.

This clonotype was seen at least ten times. V and J are TRBV10-3 and TRBJ2-5; 12 nucleotides line up with TRBD2. The CDR3 length is 16 residues. The germline V gene has CDR1 ENHRY and CDR2 SYGVKD. V was clipped by 4 bases and J by 5 bases; unmatched bases: 8. CDR3 residues: CAISAASGGAGETQYF. DNA of the CDR3: TGTGCCATCAGTGCTGCTAGCGGGGGGGCCGGGGAGACCCAGTACTTC.

The V gene is TRBV11-2, the J gene TRBJ2-2; D uncertain. V was pared by 0 bases and J by 1 base, with 12 bases between. CDR1 and CDR2 from the germline V gene are SGHAT and FQNNGV. This CDR3 is built from 17 residues. The CDR3 DNA follows: TGTGCCAGCAGCTTAGATCTTTTCGGCGAGAACACCGGGGAGCTGTTTTTT. Residues: CASSLDLFGENTGELFF.